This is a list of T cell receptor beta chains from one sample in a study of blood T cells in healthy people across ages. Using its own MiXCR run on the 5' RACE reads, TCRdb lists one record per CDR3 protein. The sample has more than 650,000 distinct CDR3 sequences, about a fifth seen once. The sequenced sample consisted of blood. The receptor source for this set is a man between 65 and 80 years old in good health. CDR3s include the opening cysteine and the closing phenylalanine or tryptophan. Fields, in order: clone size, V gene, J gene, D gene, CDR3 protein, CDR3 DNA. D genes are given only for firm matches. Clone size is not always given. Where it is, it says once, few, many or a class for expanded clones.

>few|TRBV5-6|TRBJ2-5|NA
CASSLLSGTHQETQYF
TGTGCCAGCAGCTTGTTGTCGGGAACTCACCAAGAGACCCAGTACTTC
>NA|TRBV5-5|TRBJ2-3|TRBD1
CASSLGQAADTQYF
TGTGCCAGCAGCCTGGGACAGGCGGCAGATACGCAGTATTTT
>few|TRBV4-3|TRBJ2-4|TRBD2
CASSQVLAGVAKNIQYF
TGCGCCAGCAGCCAAGTGCTAGCGGGAGTAGCCAAAAACATTCAGTACTTC
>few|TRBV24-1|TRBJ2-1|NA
CATSEDGVVKQFF
TGTGCCACCAGTGAGGACGGCGTGGTTAAGCAGTTCTTC
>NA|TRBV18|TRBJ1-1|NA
CASSPSRPNTEAFF
TGTGCCAGCTCACCATCCCGACCGAACACTGAAGCTTTCTTT
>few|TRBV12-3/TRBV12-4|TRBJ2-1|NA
CASSDLTGNYNEQFF
TGTGCCAGCAGTGATCTAACAGGGAACTACAATGAGCAGTTCTTC
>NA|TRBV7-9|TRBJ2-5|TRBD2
CASSLSGGRETQYF
TGTGCCAGTTCCTTGAGCGGGGGTCGAGAGACCCAGTACTTC
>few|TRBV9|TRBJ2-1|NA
CASSVDSGPGNEQFF
TGTGCCAGCAGCGTAGATTCTGGGCCGGGCAATGAGCAGTTCTTC
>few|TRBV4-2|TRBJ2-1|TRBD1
CASSQSGTGDNEQFF
TGTGCCAGCAGCCAGTCCGGGACAGGAGACAATGAGCAGTTCTTC
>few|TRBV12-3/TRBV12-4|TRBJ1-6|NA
CASSSGTPNSPLHF
TGTGCCAGCAGCTCCGGGACACCGAATTCACCCCTCCACTTT
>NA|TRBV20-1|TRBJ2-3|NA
CSAREAGTTTDTQYF
TGCAGTGCTAGAGAAGCGGGGACAACCACAGATACGCAGTATTTT
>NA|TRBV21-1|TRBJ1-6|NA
CASRKDRELNSPLHF
TGTGCCAGCAGAAAGGACAGAGAGCTAAATTCACCCCTCCACTTT
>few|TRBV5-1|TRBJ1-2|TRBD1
CASSFGTALGYTF
TGCGCCAGCAGCTTCGGGACAGCGCTAGGCTACACCTTC
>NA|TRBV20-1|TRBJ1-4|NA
CSVTAAVSGEKLFF
TGCAGTGTAACGGCGGCCGTTAGCGGTGAAAAACTGTTTTTT
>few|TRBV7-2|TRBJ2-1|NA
CASSLARFSRDEQFF
TGTGCCAGCAGCTTGGCCCGATTTAGCCGGGATGAGCAGTTCTTC
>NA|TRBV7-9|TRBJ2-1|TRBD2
CASSSAGLHDEQFF
TGTGCCAGCAGCTCAGCGGGACTTCATGATGAGCAGTTCTTC
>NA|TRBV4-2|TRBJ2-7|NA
CASSGQYEQYF
TGTGCCAGCAGCGGGCAATACGAGCAGTACTTC
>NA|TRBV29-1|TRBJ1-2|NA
CSVQADSYGYTF
TGCAGCGTCCAAGCCGACAGCTATGGCTACACCTTC
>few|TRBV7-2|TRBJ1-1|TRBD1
CASRLTGGMNTEAFF
TGTGCCAGCAGACTAACAGGGGGGATGAACACTGAAGCTTTCTTT
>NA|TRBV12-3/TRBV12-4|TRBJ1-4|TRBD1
CASNKQGVTNEKLFF
TGTGCCAGCAACAAACAGGGGGTAACTAATGAAAAACTGTTTTTT
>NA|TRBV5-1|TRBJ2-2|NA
CASSLVQGNTGELFF
TGCGCCAGCAGTCTGGTCCAGGGGAACACCGGGGAGCTGTTTTTT
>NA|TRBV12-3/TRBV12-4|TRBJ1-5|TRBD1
CASRPTGGGYQPQHF
TGTGCCAGCAGGCCTACAGGGGGAGGCTATCAGCCCCAGCATTTT
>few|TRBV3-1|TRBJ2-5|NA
CASSQDARPETQYF
TGTGCCAGCAGCCAAGATGCTCGTCCAGAGACCCAGTACTTC
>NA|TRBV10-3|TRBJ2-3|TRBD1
CAISESDRWDTQYF
TGTGCCATCAGTGAGTCGGACAGGTGGGATACGCAGTATTTT
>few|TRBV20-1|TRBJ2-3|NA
CSASWESTDTQYF
TGCAGTGCTAGTTGGGAAAGCACAGATACGCAGTATTTT
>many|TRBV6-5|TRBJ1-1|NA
CASTAVNTEAFF
TGTGCCAGCACAGCTGTGAACACTGAAGCTTTCTTT
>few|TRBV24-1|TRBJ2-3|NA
CATSEGTHKDTQYF
TGTGCCACCAGTGAAGGTACCCATAAGGATACGCAGTATTTT
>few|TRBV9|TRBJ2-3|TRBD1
CASSVGGQGLTRDTQYF
TGTGCCAGCAGCGTAGGTGGACAGGGTTTAACTAGAGATACGCAGTATTTT
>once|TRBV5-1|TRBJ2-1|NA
CASSLPAEEQFF
TGCGCCAGCAGCCTCCCCGCGGAAGAGCAGTTCTTC
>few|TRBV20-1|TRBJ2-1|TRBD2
CSARSGLAGGSPSYNEQFF
TGCAGTGCTAGATCGGGACTAGCGGGGGGCAGCCCCTCCTACAATGAGCAGTTCTTC
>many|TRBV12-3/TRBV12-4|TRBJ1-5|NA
CASSFQGLGQPQHF
TGTGCCAGCAGTTTTCAGGGGCTGGGTCAGCCCCAGCATTTT
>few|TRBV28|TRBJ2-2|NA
CASYWGANTGELFF
TGTGCCAGCTACTGGGGGGCAAACACCGGGGAGCTGTTTTTT
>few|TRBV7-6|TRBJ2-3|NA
CASSQPRAGDTQYF
TGTGCCAGCAGCCAACCTCGGGCTGGGGATACGCAGTATTTT
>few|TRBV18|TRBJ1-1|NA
CASSPQELNTEAFF
TGTGCCAGCTCACCACAGGAGTTGAACACTGAAGCTTTCTTT
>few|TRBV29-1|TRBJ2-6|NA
CSVGLQASLGSGANVLTF
TGCAGCGTTGGGCTCCAGGCGTCCTTAGGCTCTGGGGCCAACGTCCTGACTTTC
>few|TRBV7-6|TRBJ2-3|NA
CASSLALRTDTQYF
TGTGCCAGCAGCTTAGCGCTTCGCACAGATACGCAGTATTTT
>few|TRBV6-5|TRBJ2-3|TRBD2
CASRDGTSGATDTQYF
TGTGCCAGCAGGGATGGGACTAGCGGGGCCACAGATACGCAGTATTTT
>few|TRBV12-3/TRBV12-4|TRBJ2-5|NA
CASSLGGGVQYF
TGTGCCAGCAGTTTGGGGGGTGGTGTGCAGTACTTC
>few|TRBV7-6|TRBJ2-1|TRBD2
CASSQMIGLAPQAINEQFF
TGTGCCAGCAGCCAAATGATTGGACTAGCGCCTCAAGCAATCAATGAGCAGTTCTTC
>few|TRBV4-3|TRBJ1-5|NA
CASSQDISFYQPQHF
TGCGCCAGCAGCCAAGATATAAGCTTTTATCAGCCCCAGCATTTT
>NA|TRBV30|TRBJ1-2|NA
CAWTKGRDYGYTF
TGTGCCTGGACCAAGGGGAGGGACTATGGCTACACCTTC
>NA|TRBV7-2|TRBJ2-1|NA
CATGRGYNEQFF
TGTGCCACAGGACGAGGTTACAATGAGCAGTTCTTC
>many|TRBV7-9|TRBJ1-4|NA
CASRGSEKLFF
TGTGCCAGCAGAGGCAGTGAAAAACTGTTTTTT
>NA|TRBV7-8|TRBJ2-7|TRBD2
CASSSLAGGVSYEQYF
TGTGCCAGCAGCTCCTTAGCGGGAGGGGTTTCCTACGAGCAGTACTTC
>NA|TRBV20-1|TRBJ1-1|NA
CSAFQGFGMNTEAFF
TGCAGTGCTTTCCAGGGTTTTGGTATGAACACTGAAGCTTTCTTT
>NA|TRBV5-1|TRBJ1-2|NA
CASSLELNGYTF
TGCGCCAGCAGCTTGGAACTAAATGGCTACACCTTC
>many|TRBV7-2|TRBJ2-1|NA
CASRGAGDEQFF
TGTGCCAGCAGGGGCGCTGGGGATGAGCAGTTCTTC
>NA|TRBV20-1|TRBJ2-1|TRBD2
CSANGGVLYNEQFF
TGCAGTGCTAACGGGGGGGTCCTCTACAATGAGCAGTTCTTC
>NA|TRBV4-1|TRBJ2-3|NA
CASSQAQVLSDTQYF
TGCGCCAGCAGCCAAGCGCAGGTTTTATCCGATACGCAGTATTTT
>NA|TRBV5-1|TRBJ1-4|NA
CASSYGTAEKLFF
TGCGCCAGCAGCTATGGGACGGCCGAAAAACTGTTTTTT
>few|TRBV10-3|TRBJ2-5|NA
CAIMDSSQETQYF
TGTGCCATCATGGACTCTAGCCAAGAGACCCAGTACTTC
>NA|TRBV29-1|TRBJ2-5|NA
CSVDSLGETQYF
TGCAGCGTAGACTCCCTTGGGGAGACCCAGTACTTC
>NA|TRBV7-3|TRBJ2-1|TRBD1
CASGTGVRNEQFF
TGTGCCAGCGGGACAGGTGTTCGGAATGAGCAGTTCTTC
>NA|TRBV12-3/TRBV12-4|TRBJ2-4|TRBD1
CASSLRQGLGIQYF
TGTGCCAGCAGTTTGCGACAGGGTCTCGGCATTCAGTACTTC
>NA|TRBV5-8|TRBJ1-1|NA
CASSTRQVGLIAEAFF
TGTGCCAGCAGCACCCGACAGGTCGGACTTATAGCTGAAGCTTTCTTT
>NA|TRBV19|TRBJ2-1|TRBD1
CAGRLIDRGHNEQFF
TGTGCCGGTAGACTTATCGACAGGGGGCACAATGAGCAGTTCTTC
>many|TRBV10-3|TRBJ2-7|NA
CAISVRGNEQYF
TGTGCCATCAGTGTGAGGGGGAACGAGCAGTACTTC
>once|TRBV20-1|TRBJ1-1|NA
CSARGRVNTEAFF
TGCAGTGCTAGAGGCAGGGTCAACACTGAAGCTTTCTTT
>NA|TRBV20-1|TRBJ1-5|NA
CSVIEHRNQPQHF
TGCAGTGTCATCGAACATAGGAATCAGCCCCAGCATTTT
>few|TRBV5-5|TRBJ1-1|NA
CASILGGYATEAFF
TGTGCCAGCATACTAGGGGGGTACGCCACTGAAGCTTTCTTT